A single sample gave rise to the 26 T cell receptor beta chains below, sequenced in a study of shared clonotypes between healthy human individuals. Libraries were prepared by immunoSEQ multiplex PCR; TCRdb keeps only in-frame clonotypes and omits some of them. Of 2,500,000 or so clones in the sample, 92% were seen once. The specimen sequenced was naive CD4+ T cells from PBMCs. Subset reported: CD45RA+ positively selected. The receptors were gathered from a young man in good health. Some clones in this sample may be carry-over from other donors' samples.

The CDR3 sequence is CASSPPVPGAYEQFF. CDR3 nucleotide sequence: TGCGCCAGCAGCCCCCCCGTGCCGGGAGCCTATGAGCAGTTCTTC. The chain is built from TRBV5-1 and TRBJ2-1; the D gene is possibly TRBD2 (6 bases). Germline CDR1 and CDR2: SGHRS and YFSETQ. The germline V and J ends were trimmed by 4 bases and 8 bases, with 19 bases remaining between them. The CDR3 runs 15 residues.

In its sample, this clone was seen once. V and J are TRBV7-3 and TRBJ2-1; TRBD2 matches 7 bases. The CDR3 consists of 13 residues. Germline lookup yields CDR1 SGHTA and CDR2 FQGTGA. The ends lost 5 bases at V and 8 bases at J; junction bases unmatched: 6. The CDR3 nucleotides are TGTGCCAGCAGCCGGACTAGGTCGGATGAGCAGTTCTTC. The encoded protein is CASSRTRSDEQFF.

The chain joins TRBV28 to TRBJ2-3; 10 bases agree with TRBD2. The J segment lost 4 bases and the V segment lost 7 bases, leaving 8 bases of the junction unmatched. This CDR3 has 15 amino acids. Germline loops: CDR1 MDHEN, CDR2 SYDVKM. CDR3 in DNA: TGTGCCAGCATCTCTAGCGGGAGTTATGCAGATACGCAGTATTTT. Translating gives CASISSGSYADTQYF.

With regard to this clone: This same CDR3 is encoded by further DNA sequences in the sample. CDR3 nucleotides: TGTGCCAGCAGTTACGCGAGCTCCTACGAGCAGTACTTC. It specifies CASSYASSYEQYF. V and J are TRBV6-5 and TRBJ2-7; no clear D. Germline CDR1 and CDR2: MNHEY and SVGAGI. This CDR3 region has 13 residues. The V end lost 2 bases, the J end lost 0 bases, and 5 bases lay between the germline ends.

The CDR3, as DNA: TGTGCCAGCAGCTTACAAGGTATCCACAATGAGCAGTTCTTC. Encoded protein: CASSLQGIHNEQFF. The chain combines TRBV11-3 with TRBJ2-1; D remains ambiguous. Germline loops: CDR1 SGHNT, CDR2 YENEEA. Trimming cost V 2 bases and J 5 bases, with 10 bases left between them. This CDR3 spans 14 amino acids.

The chain is built from TRBV7-9 and TRBJ2-1; 10 positions match TRBD1. V shed 1 base and J 4 bases; nucleotides not matched to a gene: 4. The CDR3 has 16 amino acids. CDR1 and CDR2 (germline): SEHNR, FQNEAQ (reference sequence). The CDR3 nucleotides are TGTGCCAGCAGCTTAGATAGGACAGGGGGTTACAATGAGCAGTTCTTC. Protein product: CASSLDRTGGYNEQFF.

This chain joins TRBV5-1 and TRBJ2-4; D is perhaps TRBD1 or TRBD2 (6 bases each). CDR3 size: 19 residues. Trimming stripped 0 bases from V and 7 bases from J, with 26 bases between. The germline V gene encodes CDR1 SGHRS and CDR2 YFSETQ. The CDR3 DNA sequence: TGCGCCAGCAGCTTGGCTAAGGGGGGCAGCGTGGGAGGTACGAACATTCAGTACTTC. Its protein product is CASSLAKGGSVGGTNIQYF.

The chain has TRBV16 and TRBJ2-7; TRBD1 is a possible D gene (6 bases). The length of the CDR3 is 19 residues. V lost 0 bases and J lost 2, with 23 bases in between. Germline V gene data show CDR1 as KGHSY and CDR2 as FQNENV. The CDR3 is CASSQSSGLASWGPYEQYF. In DNA form, the CDR3 reads TGTGCCAGCAGCCAATCGTCAGGGCTGGCTTCATGGGGGCCCTACGAGCAGTACTTC. The variable domain in full, with the rest retrieved from reference TRBV16 and TRBJ2-7, is GEEVAQTPKHLVRGEGQKAKLYCAPIKGHSYVFWYQQVLKNEFKFLISFQNENVFDETGMPKERFSAKCLPNSPCSLEIQATKLEDSAVYFCASSQSSGLASWGPYEQYFGPGTRLTVT.

With respect to this clone: Different DNA sequences within this sample yield the same CDR3. This rearrangement joins TRBV7-2 to TRBJ2-5; D could derive from TRBD1 or TRBD2 (5 bases each). This CDR3 region has 13 residues. V was clipped by 1 base and J by 5 bases, with 8 bases between them. From germline, CDR1 is SGHTA and CDR2 FQGNSA. CDR3 protein: CASSLDRDETQYF. The DNA for the CDR3 is TGTGCCAGCAGCTTAGATAGGGACGAGACCCAGTACTTC. The full variable domain, in which reference TRBV7-2 and TRBJ2-5 provide the parts outside the CDR3, is GAGVSQSPSNKVTEKGKDVELRCDPISGHTALYWYRQSLGQGLEFLIYFQGNSAPDKSGLPSDRFSAERTGGSVSTLTIQRTQQEDSAVYLCASSLDRDETQYFGPGTRLLVL.

The chain uses TRBV25-1 and TRBJ2-5, with D perhaps matching TRBD1 (5 bases). V lost 0 bases and J lost 3, with 11 bases in between. Germline-derived CDR1 and CDR2 are MGHDK and SYGVNS. CDR3 size: 15 residues. The DNA for the CDR3 is TGTGCCAGCAGTGAATATGGGGCGGCAAAAGAGACCCAGTACTTC. It yields the protein CASSEYGAAKETQYF.

The CDR3 nucleotides are TGTGCCAGCAGCCAGGGGGCCGGACAGCCCCAGCATTTT. Its protein is CASSQGAGQPQHF. The chain couples TRBV6-6 to TRBJ1-5; 8 positions agree with TRBD1. The CDR3 totals 13 residues. The germline CDR1 and CDR2 sequences are MNHNY and SVGAGI (reference sequence). V shed 6 bases, J shed 7 bases, and the junction held 5 bases outside the gene matches.

The chain links TRBV19 to TRBJ1-1; TRBD1 is a possible D gene (5 bases). Trimming shortened V by 5 bases and J by 5 bases, and 15 bases separated the two germline ends. The CDR3 covers 14 residues. CDR1 and CDR2 (germline): LNHDA, SQIVND (reference sequence). CDR3 bases: TGTGCCAGTAGTCTGGGGCATCGGGGGACTGAAGCTTTCTTT. Its protein is CASSLGHRGTEAFF.

The V and J genes are TRBV29-1 and TRBJ2-2; D is unclear. V was trimmed by 3 bases and J by 0 bases, leaving 11 bases between them. CDR3 size: 15 residues. Germline CDR1 reads SQVTM; CDR2 reads ANQGSEA. This chain's CDR3 is CSVEEAVTNTGELFF. For the CDR3, the DNA is TGCAGCGTTGAGGAAGCAGTTACGAACACCGGGGAGCTGTTTTTT.

For this clone: The same CDR3 also results from other DNA sequences found in this sample. The CDR3 is CASSLGLASTDTQYF. The CDR3 nucleotides read TGCGCCAGCAGCCTTGGACTAGCGAGCACAGATACGCAGTATTTT. The chain has TRBV5-1 and TRBJ2-3; 9 positions match TRBD2. Germline lookup yields CDR1 SGHRS and CDR2 YFSETQ. The CDR3 extends over 15 amino acids. The V and J ends lost 4 bases and 0 bases, in that order; junction bases with no gene match: 3.

This chain links TRBV7-9 with TRBJ2-1, with D unclear. Trimming left V 6 bases short and J 5 bases short, with 20 bases between. Germline V gene lookup returns CDR1 SEHNR and CDR2 FQNEAQ (reference sequence). CDR3 size: 16 residues. The CDR3 sequence: CASSLKSRLTHNEQFF. The CDR3 nucleotides are TGTGCCAGCAGTCTGAAGTCGAGGCTAACACACAATGAGCAGTTCTTC.

The chain uses TRBV9 and TRBJ2-7; D gene unclear. Germline-derived CDR1 and CDR2 are SGDLS and YYNGEE. There are 15 residues in the CDR3. V shed 4 bases and J shed 0 bases, with 14 bases lying between them. CDR3 in amino acids: CASSPQPISSYEQYF. The CDR3 nucleotides are TGTGCCAGCAGCCCTCAGCCCATCAGCTCCTACGAGCAGTACTTC.

The chain combines TRBV11-2 with TRBJ2-1; 9 nucleotides line up with TRBD2. The junction had 6 bases not matched to a gene; V was cut back by 2 bases and J by 7 bases. Germline V gives CDR1 SGHAT, CDR2 FQNNGV. The CDR3 runs 15 residues. CDR3 in DNA: TGTGCCAGCAGCTTATTGCTAGCGGGAAAAAATGAGCAGTTCTTC. Its translation is CASSLLLAGKNEQFF.

This chain connects TRBV5-1 to TRBJ2-2; D remains ambiguous. Germline V gene sequence: CDR1 SGHRS, CDR2 YFSETQ. This CDR3 has 15 residues. The ends were cut back, 6 bases at V and 5 bases at J, with 17 bases in the middle. CDR3 sequence: CASTSLPEQTGELFF. The CDR3 region has the DNA TGCGCCAGCACGTCATTGCCAGAGCAGACCGGGGAGCTGTTTTTT.

Points on this clone: Other DNA sequences from this sample encode an identical CDR3 as well. The chain combines TRBV9 with TRBJ2-5; the D is unclear. Trimming pared 0 bases from V and 1 base from J, leaving 7 bases between. The CDR3 sequence is 14 residues long. CDR1 SGDLS and CDR2 YYNGEE come from the germline V gene. This CDR3 is CASSVGPTQETQYF. Written as DNA, the CDR3 is TGTGCCAGCAGCGTAGGCCCTACCCAAGAGACCCAGTACTTC.

The genes are TRBV7-9 and TRBJ1-2, with D tentatively TRBD1 (5 bases). The ends were cut back, 5 bases at V and 3 bases at J, with 10 bases in the middle. Germline values: CDR1 SEHNR, CDR2 FQNEAQ (reference sequence). The CDR3 has 13 amino acids. Written as DNA, the CDR3 is TGTGCCAGCAGCCGACGGGGGGACTATGGCTACACCTTC. Translated, it gives CASSRRGDYGYTF.

Worth noting for this clone: Other DNA sequences in this sample translate to the same CDR3. This chain uses TRBV7-2 with TRBJ2-7; possible D gene TRBD1, 6 bases. V was cut by 5 bases and J by 2 bases, with 13 bases left in between. The germline gives CDR1 SGHTA, CDR2 FQGNSA. This CDR3 has 14 residues. The CDR3 here is CASSPGTPPYEQYF. The CDR3 DNA reads as TGTGCCAGCAGCCCCGGGACACCCCCCTACGAGCAGTACTTC. Supplemented by reference TRBV7-2 and TRBJ2-7, the full variable domain reads GAGVSQSPSNKVTEKGKDVELRCDPISGHTALYWYRQSLGQGLEFLIYFQGNSAPDKSGLPSDRFSAERTGGSVSTLTIQRTQQEDSAVYLCASSPGTPPYEQYFGPGTRLTVT.

The V call is TRBV27, the J call TRBJ2-1; TRBD2 might be the D (6 bases). Germline CDR1 is MNHEY and CDR2 is SMNVEV (reference sequence). With 7 bases removed from V and 4 bases from J, the gap between germline ends came to 20 bases. The length of the CDR3 is 16 residues. CDR3 nucleotide sequence: TGTGCCAGCACCATAAAACCGGGACTTCCTTACAATGAGCAGTTCTTC. As protein: CASTIKPGLPYNEQFF.

The rearrangement links TRBV19 to TRBJ1-5, with 9 bases aligning to TRBD1. Per the germline V gene, CDR1 is LNHDA and CDR2 is SQIVND (reference sequence). J lost 4 bases, V lost 6 bases, and 4 bases had no gene match. There are 14 residues in the CDR3. The CDR3 DNA sequence: TGTGCCAGTAGAATGACAGGGGGGAATCAGCCCCAGCATTTT. This gives the protein CASRMTGGNQPQHF.

The chain uses TRBV18 and TRBJ2-7, with TRBD1 matching over 9 bases. V dropped 3 bases and J dropped 7; count of bases not matched to a gene: 7. The CDR3 totals 14 residues. Per the germline V gene, CDR1 is KGHSH and CDR2 is LQKENI. The CDR3 spells CASSPSQGTGEQYF. The CDR3 nucleotides read TGTGCCAGCTCACCCAGCCAGGGGACAGGGGAGCAGTACTTC.

The rearrangement uses TRBV28 and TRBJ1-5; the D is unclear. Trimming removed 2 bases at V and 3 bases at J, with 8 bases between. The germline CDR1 and CDR2 sequences are MDHEN and SYDVKM. The CDR3 contains 14 residues. The CDR3 DNA reads TGTGCCAGCAGTTTACGCCCCATCAATCAGCCCCAGCATTTT. It codes for CASSLRPINQPQHF.

The rearrangement joins TRBV5-1 to TRBJ2-3; D is unclear. Germline CDR1 reads SGHRS; CDR2 reads YFSETQ. The CDR3 spans 14 residues. Trimming stripped 4 bases from V and 2 bases from J, with 11 bases between. The CDR3 bases are TGCGCCAGCAGCCCGACTGCCCCCACAGATACGCAGTATTTT. Translating gives CASSPTAPTDTQYF.